These 9 T cell receptor beta chains came from one sample sequenced in a study of blood T cell repertoires in COVID-19 (TCRdb year 2020). Receptors were amplified or captured by the immunoSEQ multiplex PCR assay. The table comes from immuneACCESS by way of TCRdb, which keeps in-frame sequences with V and J called. Part of the clones is missing from these tables; in studies checked, under half for an unresolved V gene and the rest for unknown reasons. This sample lists over 90,000 clones; about 87% were detected once. The top ten clonotypes cover 13% of the sample. Sequences were obtained from peripheral blood. These receptors originate from a human donor in a cohort sampled during active or convalescent COVID-19.

The CDR3 DNA reads TGCGCCAGCAGCCAATTGCCCAGGGATCGGCCCCAGCATTTT. Protein: CASSQLPRDRPQHF. The gene calls are TRBV4-1 and TRBJ1-5, with TRBD1 as a possible D gene (5 bases). CDR1 MGHRA and CDR2 YSYEKL come from the germline V gene. The CDR3 contains 14 residues. The V gene lost 2 bases and the J gene lost 9 bases, with 14 bases spanning the gap.

Only one count was recorded for this clone. V is TRBV4-1 and J is TRBJ1-3; D call uncertain. The CDR3 is 14 residues long. The ends were cut back, 3 bases at V and 1 base at J, with 7 bases in the middle. The germline V gene has CDR1 MGHRA and CDR2 YSYEKL. In DNA form, the CDR3 reads TGCGCCAGCAGCCAGGGCAGGTCTGGAAACACCATATATTTT. Translation gives CASSQGRSGNTIYF.

The rearrangement links TRBV10-3 to TRBJ1-2; D call uncertain. Trimming shortened V by 4 bases and J by 8 bases, and 20 bases separated the two germline ends. Per the germline V gene, CDR1 is ENHRY and CDR2 is SYGVKD. The CDR3 length is 15 residues. CDR3 in DNA: TGTGCCATCAGTGGTCTTGGTCTAAAGGGAGACGGCTACACCTTC. Encoded protein: CAISGLGLKGDGYTF.

This clone is a singleton in its sample. This chain joins TRBV5-1 and TRBJ2-3; 12 positions match TRBD2. Trimming took 7 bases from V and 14 from J; bases not matched to a gene: 8. Germline lookup yields CDR1 SGHRS and CDR2 YFSETQ. The CDR3 is 12 amino acids. The CDR3 sequence is CASGLAGISWYF. CDR3 nucleotide sequence: TGCGCCAGCGGACTAGCGGGGATATCGTGGTATTTT. The full variable domain, rest sourced from reference TRBV5-1 and TRBJ2-3, is KAGVTQTPRYLIKTRGQQVTLSCSPISGHRSVSWYQQTPGQGLQFLFEYFSETQRNKGNFPGRFSGRQFSNSRSEMNVSTLELGDSALYLCASGLAGISWYFGPGTRLTVL.

The chain has TRBV4-2 and TRBJ2-5, with D perhaps matching TRBD2 (5 bases). The V gene lost 2 bases and the J gene lost 4 bases, with 11 bases spanning the gap. This CDR3 is built from 14 residues. The V gene's germline CDR1 is LGHNA and CDR2 YNFKEQ. DNA of the CDR3: TGTGCCAGCAGCCAAATGGGGAGCGGAGAGACCCAGTACTTC. As protein: CASSQMGSGETQYF.

The chain uses TRBV7-9 and TRBJ2-7; maybe TRBD2 (5 bases). The germline V and J ends were trimmed by 3 bases and 2 bases, with 14 bases remaining between them. CDR1 is SEHNR, CDR2 FQNEAQ, per germline (reference sequence). This CDR3 region has 15 residues. CDR3 nucleotide sequence: TGTGCCAGCAGCTTTCGAAACGGGGAAGCCTACGAGCAGTACTTC. Protein product: CASSFRNGEAYEQYF.

This chain joins TRBV5-1 and TRBJ2-2; possible D gene TRBD2, 6 bases. The CDR3 covers 18 residues. Germline V gives CDR1 SGHRS, CDR2 YFSETQ. V was cut by 1 base and J by 0 bases, with 16 bases left in between. The CDR3 reads CASSLKRVGGSNTGELFF. The CDR3 nucleotides read TGCGCCAGCAGCTTGAAAAGGGTGGGAGGTTCGAACACCGGGGAGCTGTTTTTT. The full variable domain, in which reference TRBV5-1 and TRBJ2-2 provide the parts outside the CDR3, is KAGVTQTPRYLIKTRGQQVTLSCSPISGHRSVSWYQQTPGQGLQFLFEYFSETQRNKGNFPGRFSGRQFSNSRSEMNVSTLELGDSALYLCASSLKRVGGSNTGELFFGEGSRLTVL.

The gene calls are TRBV28 and TRBJ2-3, with D maybe TRBD1 (6 bases). The V end was cut by 11 bases, the J end by 5 bases, with 29 bases between. The CDR3 extends over 17 amino acids. Germline V lookup: CDR1 MDHEN, CDR2 SYDVKM. The DNA of the CDR3 is TGTGCCTCCCGTACCCCGAGGGGAACAGGGTGGGGAGATACGCAGTATTTT. Its protein is CASRTPRGTGWGDTQYF.

As DNA, the CDR3 is TGTGCCAGCAGTGAAGCGCGGGGTTTTACTGAAGCTTTCTTT. The encoded protein is CASSEARGFTEAFF. The chain uses TRBV2 and TRBJ1-1; no clear D. Germline values: CDR1 SNHLY, CDR2 FYNNEI. Trimming shortened V by 0 bases and J by 5 bases, and 10 bases separated the two germline ends. The CDR3 is 14 residues long.